This TCR beta chain came from a study of T cells in localized non-small cell lung cancer. Study results and caveats: Among the tissues sampled, uninvolved adjacent lung had the highest T cell clonality, above tumor.

Germline trimming cut 4 bases from V and 1 base from J; bases unmatched to any gene: 3. The CDR3 spans 13 residues. Per germline, CDR1 SQVTM and CDR2 ANQGSEA. A remark on this clone: Its antigen remains unknown.

Some clones are missing from TCRdb's copy, which holds only in-frame ones; the method was immunoSEQ multiplex PCR. The data contain about 1,800 clones, roughly a quarter of them singletons. This chain joins TRBV29-1 and TRBJ2-7; 8 bases fit TRBD1. The source of this sequence is a woman between 35 and 75 years old with stage I lung adenocarcinoma. This material consisted of lung tumor tissue, taken before any cancer treatment. The CDR3 DNA reads as TGCAGCGTTGGAGGGACAGGTTCCTACGAGCAGTACTTC. Residues: CSVGGTGSYEQYF.